This T cell receptor (beta chain) appears in the sequencing data of a study of shared T cell receptors in the human thymus. Repertoires were generated with immunoSEQ multiplex PCR, while TCRdb's copy carries only in-frame clones and drops some. The sample consists of roughly 710,000 clones, approximately 85% of them appearing once. The CDR3 consists of 16 residues. J gave up 7 bases and V 5 bases, and 13 bases lay outside the gene matches. CDR1 LNHDA and CDR2 SQIVND come from the germline V gene (reference sequence). This sample was shared with a second study, whose subject was human thymus T cells. That source adds: Corrective cardiac surgery supplied the resected thymus tissue. Both thymic and peripheral blood repertoires showed apparently biased V and J usage.

The chain employs TRBV19 and TRBJ2-1, with 8 bases matching TRBD1. Sequenced sample: thymocytes. The receptor was isolated from a girl under two years old with a congenital heart defect. The CDR3 region is CASSSGQGDTLNEQFF. Here the CDR3 DNA reads TGTGCCAGTAGTTCAGGACAGGGAGACACCCTGAATGAGCAGTTCTTC.